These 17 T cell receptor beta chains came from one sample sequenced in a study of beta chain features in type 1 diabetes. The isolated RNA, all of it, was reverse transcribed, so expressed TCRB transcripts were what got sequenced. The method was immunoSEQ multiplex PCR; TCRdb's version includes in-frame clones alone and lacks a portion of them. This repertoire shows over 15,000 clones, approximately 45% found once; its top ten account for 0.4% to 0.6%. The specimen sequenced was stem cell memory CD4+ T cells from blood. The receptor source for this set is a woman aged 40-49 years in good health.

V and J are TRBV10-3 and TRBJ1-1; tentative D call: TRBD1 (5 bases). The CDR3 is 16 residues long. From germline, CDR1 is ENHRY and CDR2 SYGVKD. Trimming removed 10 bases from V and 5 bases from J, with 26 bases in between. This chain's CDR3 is CATNGPQGGVTTEAFF. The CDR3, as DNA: TGTGCCACAAACGGCCCGCAGGGAGGCGTGACGACTGAAGCTTTCTTT.

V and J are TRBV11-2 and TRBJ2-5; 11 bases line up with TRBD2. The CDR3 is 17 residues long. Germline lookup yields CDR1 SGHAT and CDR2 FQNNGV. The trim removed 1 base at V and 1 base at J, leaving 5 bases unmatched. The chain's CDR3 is CASSLGLSGGAQETQYF. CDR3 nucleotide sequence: TGTGCCAGCAGCTTAGGCCTTAGCGGGGGGGCCCAAGAGACCCAGTACTTC.

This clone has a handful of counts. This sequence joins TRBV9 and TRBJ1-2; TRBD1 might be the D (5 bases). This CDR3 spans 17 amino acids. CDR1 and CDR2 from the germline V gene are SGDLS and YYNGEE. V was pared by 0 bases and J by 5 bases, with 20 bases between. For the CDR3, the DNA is TGTGCCAGCAGCGTAGGGTCCGGGTGGCAGGGATTGTATGGCTACACCTTC. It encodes CASSVGSGWQGLYGYTF.

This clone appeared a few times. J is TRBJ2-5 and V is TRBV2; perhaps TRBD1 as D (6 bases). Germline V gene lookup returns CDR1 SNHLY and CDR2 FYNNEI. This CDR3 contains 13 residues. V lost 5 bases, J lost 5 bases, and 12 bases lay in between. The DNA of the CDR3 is TGTGCCAGCAGTCCCGGGACAAGGGAGACCCAGTACTTC. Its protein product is CASSPGTRETQYF. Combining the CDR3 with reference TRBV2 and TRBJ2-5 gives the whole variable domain EPEVTQTPSHQVTQMGQEVILRCVPISNHLYFYWYRQILGQKVEFLVSFYNNEISEKSEIFDDQFSVERPDGSNFTLKIRSTKLEDSAMYFCASSPGTRETQYFGPGTRLLVL.

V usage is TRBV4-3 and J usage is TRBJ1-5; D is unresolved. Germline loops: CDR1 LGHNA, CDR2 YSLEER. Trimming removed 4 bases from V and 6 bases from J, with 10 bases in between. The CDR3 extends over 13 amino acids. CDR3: CASSLSGSQPQHF. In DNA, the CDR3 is TGCGCCAGCAGCCTATCGGGGAGTCAGCCCCAGCATTTT.

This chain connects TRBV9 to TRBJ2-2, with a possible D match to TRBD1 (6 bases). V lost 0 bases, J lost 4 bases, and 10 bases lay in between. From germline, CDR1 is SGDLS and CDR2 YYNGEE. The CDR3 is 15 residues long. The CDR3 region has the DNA TGTGCCAGCAGCGTAGAAGGCAGGGGCACCGGGGAGCTGTTTTTT. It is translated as CASSVEGRGTGELFF.

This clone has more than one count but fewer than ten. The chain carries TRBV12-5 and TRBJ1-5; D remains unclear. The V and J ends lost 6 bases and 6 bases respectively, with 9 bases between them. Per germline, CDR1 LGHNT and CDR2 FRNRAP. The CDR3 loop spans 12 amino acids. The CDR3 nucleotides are TGTGCTAGTGGCAGAGGAGGTCAGCCCCAGCATTTT. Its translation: CASGRGGQPQHF.

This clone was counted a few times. In DNA form, the CDR3 reads TGTGCCAGCAGCTTAGCTAGGACAGACTACGAGCAGTACTTC. It encodes CASSLARTDYEQYF. This chain joins TRBV7-2 and TRBJ2-7, with a weak D call TRBD1 (6 bases). The CDR3 length is 14 residues. Germline V gives CDR1 SGHTA, CDR2 FQGNSA. V shed 0 bases and J shed 3 bases, with 9 bases lying between them. Full variable domain (outside the CDR3, taken from reference TRBV7-2 and TRBJ2-7): GAGVSQSPSNKVTEKGKDVELRCDPISGHTALYWYRQSLGQGLEFLIYFQGNSAPDKSGLPSDRFSAERTGGSVSTLTIQRTQQEDSAVYLCASSLARTDYEQYFGPGTRLTVT.

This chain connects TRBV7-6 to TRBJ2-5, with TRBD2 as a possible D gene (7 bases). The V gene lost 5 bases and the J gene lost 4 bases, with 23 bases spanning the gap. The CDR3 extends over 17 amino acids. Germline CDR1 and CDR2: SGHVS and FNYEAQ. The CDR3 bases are TGTGCCAGCAGCCCTATCGGCCTGGGGGGGCCGGTAGAGACCCAGTACTTC. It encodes CASSPIGLGGPVETQYF.

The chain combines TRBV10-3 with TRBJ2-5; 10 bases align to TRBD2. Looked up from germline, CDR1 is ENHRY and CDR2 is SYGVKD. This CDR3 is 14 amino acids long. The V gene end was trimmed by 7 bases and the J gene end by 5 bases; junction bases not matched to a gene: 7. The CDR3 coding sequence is TGTGCCATCACCAGCGGGGGGGTCGGGGAGACCCAGTACTTC. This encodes CAITSGGVGETQYF.

In DNA, the CDR3 is TGTGCCAGCAGTCCCCTTGTCAGGGGTACCGGGGAGCTGTTTTTT. Protein: CASSPLVRGTGELFF. The chain is built from TRBV28 and TRBJ2-2; weak D call: TRBD1 (6 bases). The CDR3 is 15 residues long. Between the trimmed V and J ends, which lost 5 bases and 5 bases, there was a span of 15 bases. Per the germline V gene, CDR1 is MDHEN and CDR2 is SYDVKM.

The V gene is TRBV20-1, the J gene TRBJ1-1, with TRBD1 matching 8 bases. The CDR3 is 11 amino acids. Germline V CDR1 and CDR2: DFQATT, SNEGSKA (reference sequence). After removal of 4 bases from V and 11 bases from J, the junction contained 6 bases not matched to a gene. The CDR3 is CSANQGAKAFF. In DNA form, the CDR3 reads TGCAGTGCTAATCAGGGGGCAAAGGCTTTCTTT.

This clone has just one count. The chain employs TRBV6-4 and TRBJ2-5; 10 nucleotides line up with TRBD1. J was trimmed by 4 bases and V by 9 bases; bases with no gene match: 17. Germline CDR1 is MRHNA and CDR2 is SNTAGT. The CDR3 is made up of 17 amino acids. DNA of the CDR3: TGTGCCAGGAAAGACAGGGGGCGACCTTTTTTTTCAGAGACCCAGTACTTC. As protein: CARKDRGRPFFSETQYF.

CDR3 nucleotides: TGTGCCAGCCGGTCAACTAATGAAAAACTGTTTTTT. Translating gives CASRSTNEKLFF. The rearrangement joins TRBV2 to TRBJ1-4; D is unclear. CDR3 length: 12 amino acids. With 8 bases removed from V and 0 bases from J, the gap between germline ends came to 4 bases. The germline CDR1 and CDR2 sequences are SNHLY and FYNNEI. Based on the CDR3 plus reference TRBV2 and TRBJ1-4, the full variable domain is EPEVTQTPSHQVTQMGQEVILRCVPISNHLYFYWYRQILGQKVEFLVSFYNNEISEKSEIFDDQFSVERPDGSNFTLKIRSTKLEDSAMYFCASRSTNEKLFFGSGTQLSVL.

The CDR3 protein is CASSFQGASEAFF. The CDR3, as DNA: TGTGCCAGCAGTTTCCAGGGGGCCTCTGAAGCTTTCTTT. The V and J genes are TRBV2 and TRBJ1-1; 8 bases agree with TRBD1. The germline V gene encodes CDR1 SNHLY and CDR2 FYNNEI. With 5 bases clipped from V and 6 bases from J, the junction kept 5 bases outside the gene matches. The CDR3 sequence is 13 residues long. Together with reference TRBV2 and TRBJ1-1, the CDR3 gives the full variable domain: EPEVTQTPSHQVTQMGQEVILRCVPISNHLYFYWYRQILGQKVEFLVSFYNNEISEKSEIFDDQFSVERPDGSNFTLKIRSTKLEDSAMYFCASSFQGASEAFFGQGTRLTVV.

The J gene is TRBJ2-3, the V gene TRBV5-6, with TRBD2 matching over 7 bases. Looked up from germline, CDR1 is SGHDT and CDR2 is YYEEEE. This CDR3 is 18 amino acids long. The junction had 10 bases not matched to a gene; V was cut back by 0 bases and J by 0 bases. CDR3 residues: CASSLVAGLTLSTDTQYF. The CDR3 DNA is TGTGCCAGCAGCTTGGTAGCGGGTCTTACCCTTAGCACAGATACGCAGTATTTT.

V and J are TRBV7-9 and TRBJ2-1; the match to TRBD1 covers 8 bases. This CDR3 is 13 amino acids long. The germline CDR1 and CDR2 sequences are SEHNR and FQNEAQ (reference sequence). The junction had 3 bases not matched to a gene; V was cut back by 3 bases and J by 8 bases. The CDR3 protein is CASSFVDRDEQFF. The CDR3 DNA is TGTGCCAGCAGCTTTGTGGACAGGGATGAGCAGTTCTTC.